This TCR beta chain was documented in a study of patients and donors after allogeneic stem cell transplantation. TCRdb re-derived calls from the RT-PCR reads in MiXCR, one entry per CDR3 protein. The sample carries roughly 960,000 distinct CDR3 sequences, more than 15% recorded once. Trimming shortened V by 4 bases and J by 8 bases, and 14 bases separated the two germline ends. The V gene's germline CDR1 is LGHNA and CDR2 YSLEER. The length of the CDR3 is 13 residues. The chain joins TRBV4-3 to TRBJ1-2; D is unresolved. The TCR comes from a human donor who was either an allogeneic HSCT recipient or a stem cell or donor lymphocyte infusion donor (not recorded which). It is not recorded whose cells these are; they may come from a transplant donor. The sample taken for sequencing was blood, either unsorted or a sorted T cell fraction (not recorded which). The CDR3: CASSLESALGYTF. In nucleotides, the CDR3 is TGCGCCAGCAGCCTAGAATCGGCCTTGGGCTACACCTTC.